This T cell receptor beta chain came from a study of cytomegalovirus exposure and HLA in healthy donors. The PCR made use of 60 Vbeta and 13 Jbeta primers. Generated by immunoSEQ multiplex PCR, the TCRdb table keeps only in-frame clones and is missing some. The sample lists 90,000 to 120,000 clones; roughly 70% were seen once. This clone was seen a few times. V was clipped by 7 bases and J by 0 bases; unmatched bases: 5. The CDR3 loop spans 14 amino acids. Germline values: CDR1 SNHLY, CDR2 FYNNEI. Sequenced sample: PBMCs. The chain joins TRBV2 to TRBJ2-7, with 8 positions matching TRBD1. The sequence derives from a middle-aged man in good health and CMV-seropositive. CDR3 coding DNA: TGTGCCAGCACCTATGGGACAGGCTCCTACGAGCAGTACTTC. This gives the protein CASTYGTGSYEQYF.